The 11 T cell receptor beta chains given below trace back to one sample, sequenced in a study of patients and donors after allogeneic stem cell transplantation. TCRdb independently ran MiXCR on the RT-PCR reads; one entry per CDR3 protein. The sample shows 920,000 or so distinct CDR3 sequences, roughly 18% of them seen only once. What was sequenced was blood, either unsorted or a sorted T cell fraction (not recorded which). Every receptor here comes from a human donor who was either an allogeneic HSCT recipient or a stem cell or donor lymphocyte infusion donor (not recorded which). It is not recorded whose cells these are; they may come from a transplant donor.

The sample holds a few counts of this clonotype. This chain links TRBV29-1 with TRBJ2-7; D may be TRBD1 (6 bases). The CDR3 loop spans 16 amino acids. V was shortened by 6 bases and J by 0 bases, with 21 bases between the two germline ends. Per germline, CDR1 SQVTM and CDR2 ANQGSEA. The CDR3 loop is CSVTNPNTGNSYEQYF. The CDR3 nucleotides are TGCAGCGTCACAAACCCAAATACAGGGAACTCCTACGAGCAGTACTTC.

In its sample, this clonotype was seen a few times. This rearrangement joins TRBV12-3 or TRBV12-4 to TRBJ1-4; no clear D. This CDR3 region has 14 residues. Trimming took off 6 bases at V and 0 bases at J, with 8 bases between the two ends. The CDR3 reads CASSHDSTNEKLFF. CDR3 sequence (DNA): TGTGCCAGCAGCCATGACTCAACTAATGAAAAACTGTTTTTT.

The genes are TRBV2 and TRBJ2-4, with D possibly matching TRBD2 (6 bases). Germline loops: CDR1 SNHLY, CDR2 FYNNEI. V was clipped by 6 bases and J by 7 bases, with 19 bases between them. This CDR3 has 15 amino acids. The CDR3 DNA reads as TGTGCCAGCAGCGGGGGTCTCGAGCCGGTGAACATTCAGTACTTC. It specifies CASSGGLEPVNIQYF.

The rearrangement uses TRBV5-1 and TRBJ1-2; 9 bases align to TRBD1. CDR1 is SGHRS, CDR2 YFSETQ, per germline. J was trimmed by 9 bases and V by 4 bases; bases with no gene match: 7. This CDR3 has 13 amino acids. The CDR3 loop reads CASSPQQGASYTF. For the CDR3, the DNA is TGCGCCAGCAGCCCTCAACAGGGGGCAAGCTACACCTTC.

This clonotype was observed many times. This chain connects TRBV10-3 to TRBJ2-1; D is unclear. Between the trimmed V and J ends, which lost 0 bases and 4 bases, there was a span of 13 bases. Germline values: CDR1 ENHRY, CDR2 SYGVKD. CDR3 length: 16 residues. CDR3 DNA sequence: TGTGCCATCAGTGAGTCGATTGATAGCCAGTACAATGAGCAGTTCTTC. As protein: CAISESIDSQYNEQFF.

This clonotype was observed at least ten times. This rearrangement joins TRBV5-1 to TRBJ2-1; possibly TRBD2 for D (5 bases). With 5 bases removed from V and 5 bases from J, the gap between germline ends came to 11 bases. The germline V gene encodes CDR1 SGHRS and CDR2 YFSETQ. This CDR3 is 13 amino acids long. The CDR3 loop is CASRERADNEQFF. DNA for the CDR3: TGCGCCAGCAGGGAGAGGGCAGACAATGAGCAGTTCTTC.

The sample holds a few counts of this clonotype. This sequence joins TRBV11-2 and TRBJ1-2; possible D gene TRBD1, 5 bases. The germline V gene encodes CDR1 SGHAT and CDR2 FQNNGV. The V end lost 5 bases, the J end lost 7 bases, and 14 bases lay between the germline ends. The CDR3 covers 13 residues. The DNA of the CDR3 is TGTGCCAGCAGCAGTAGACCGCAGGGTGGCTACACCTTC. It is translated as CASSSRPQGGYTF.

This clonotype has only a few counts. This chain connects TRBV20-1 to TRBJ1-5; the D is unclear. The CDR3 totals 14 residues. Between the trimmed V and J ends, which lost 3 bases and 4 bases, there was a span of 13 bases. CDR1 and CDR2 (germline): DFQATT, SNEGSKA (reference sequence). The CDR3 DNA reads TGCAGTGCTAGTCGGCCAGGAGAGAATCAGCCCCAGCATTTT. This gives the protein CSASRPGENQPQHF.

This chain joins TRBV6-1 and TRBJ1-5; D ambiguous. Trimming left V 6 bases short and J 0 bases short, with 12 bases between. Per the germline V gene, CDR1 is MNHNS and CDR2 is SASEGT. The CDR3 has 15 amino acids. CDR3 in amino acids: CASSRTLDSNQPQHF. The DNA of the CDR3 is TGTGCCAGCAGCCGCACATTGGATAGCAATCAGCCCCAGCATTTT.

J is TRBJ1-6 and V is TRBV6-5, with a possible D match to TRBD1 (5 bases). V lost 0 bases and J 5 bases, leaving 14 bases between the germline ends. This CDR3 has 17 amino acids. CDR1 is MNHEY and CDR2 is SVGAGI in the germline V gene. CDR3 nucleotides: TGTGCCAGCAGTTACTCAGCTGACCTGGGGCATAATTCACCCCTCCACTTT. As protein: CASSYSADLGHNSPLHF.

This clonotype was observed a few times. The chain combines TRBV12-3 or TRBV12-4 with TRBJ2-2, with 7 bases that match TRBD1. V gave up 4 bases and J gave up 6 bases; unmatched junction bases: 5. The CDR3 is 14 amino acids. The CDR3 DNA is TGTGCCAGCAGTTCCGACAGGGATCCCGGGGAGCTGTTTTTT. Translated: CASSSDRDPGELFF.